These 20 T cell receptor beta chains came from one sample sequenced in a study of spatial heterogeneity in lung cancer. TCRdb reprocessed the 5' RACE reads with MiXCR, giving one entry per CDR3 protein. The repertoire holds around 100,000 distinct CDR3 sequences, with 4% to 4.5% as singletons. Stated time point: sample taken at primary tumor resection. Study conclusions and caveats: In tumors, expanded intratumoral alpha and beta TCR counts tracked mutation counts.

What these receptors recognize is not known. The sequencing used lung tumor tissue, collected at surgery. The receptors stem from a male donor with early-stage non-small cell lung cancer.

This clonotype was seen at least ten times. V usage is TRBV4-2 and J usage is TRBJ2-7, with unresolved D. Trimming stripped 0 bases from V and 5 bases from J, with 8 bases between. The CDR3 sequence is 13 residues long. Germline V gives CDR1 LGHNA, CDR2 YNFKEQ. CDR3 region: CASSQELRDEQYF. The CDR3 DNA follows: TGTGCCAGCAGCCAAGAACTTAGGGACGAGCAGTACTTC.

This clonotype was counted at least ten times. The chain is built from TRBV28 and TRBJ2-2; 7 nucleotides match TRBD2. The ends lost 7 bases at V and 3 bases at J; junction bases unmatched: 2. The CDR3 is 13 residues long. Germline V lookup: CDR1 MDHEN, CDR2 SYDVKM. Here the CDR3 DNA reads TGTGCCAGCAATCGGGGGGACACCGGGGAGCTGTTTTTT. The encoded protein is CASNRGDTGELFF.

In its sample, this clonotype was seen many times. The V and J genes are TRBV20-1 and TRBJ2-2, with 8 bases that match TRBD2. The CDR3 sequence is 14 residues long. Per germline, CDR1 DFQATT and CDR2 SNEGSKA (reference sequence). The V segment lost 2 bases and the J segment 5 bases; nucleotides outside the gene matches: 4. In nucleotides, the CDR3 is TGCAGTGCTAGAAGCGGGAGTTTAACCGGGGAGCTGTTTTTT. It encodes CSARSGSLTGELFF.

In its sample, this clonotype was seen many times. J is TRBJ1-5 and V is TRBV20-1; no definite D call. V lost 6 bases to trimming and J lost 5 bases, with 14 bases between them. This CDR3 is 13 amino acids long. Germline-derived CDR1 and CDR2 are DFQATT and SNEGSKA (reference sequence). CDR3 sequence reads: CSARKAPDQPQHF. CDR3 DNA: TGCAGTGCAAGAAAGGCCCCTGATCAGCCCCAGCATTTT.

The chain joins TRBV28 to TRBJ1-5; D gene ambiguous. This CDR3 is built from 13 residues. Trimming removed 8 bases from V and 6 bases from J, with 14 bases in between. Per the germline V gene, CDR1 is MDHEN and CDR2 is SYDVKM. The CDR3: CASSTAFSQPQHF. DNA for the CDR3: TGTGCCAGCTCAACAGCCTTTTCTCAGCCCCAGCATTTT.

This clonotype was seen ten or more times. The J gene is TRBJ1-3, the V gene TRBV12-3 or TRBV12-4, with a tentative D call TRBD1 (6 bases). The CDR3 covers 15 residues. Trimming took 8 bases from V and 2 from J, leaving 16 bases between them. The CDR3 DNA sequence: TGTGCCAGCCGGACTTCGGGGGCGACTGGAAACACCATATATTTT. It is translated as CASRTSGATGNTIYF.

In its sample, this clonotype was seen a few times. J is TRBJ2-6 and V is TRBV28, with 14 bases fitting TRBD2. Germline V gene data show CDR1 as MDHEN and CDR2 as SYDVKM. Trimming took 6 bases from V and 1 from J; bases not matched to a gene: 2. This CDR3 spans 17 amino acids. The CDR3 DNA sequence: TGTGCCAGCAGCGGACTAGCGGGAGGTTCTGGGGCCAACGTCCTGACTTTC. Translation gives CASSGLAGGSGANVLTF.

The sample holds many counts of this clonotype. The rearrangement links TRBV4-2 to TRBJ2-2; D gene unclear. This CDR3 has 15 amino acids. Trimming pared 0 bases from V and 1 base from J, leaving 6 bases between. The germline gives CDR1 LGHNA, CDR2 YNFKEQ. CDR3 sequence reads: CASSQELQNTGELFF. CDR3 coding DNA: TGTGCCAGCAGCCAAGAGTTGCAGAACACCGGGGAGCTGTTTTTT.

This clonotype was counted ten times or more. The chain combines TRBV12-3 or TRBV12-4 with TRBJ2-5, with D possibly matching TRBD2 (5 bases). Deletions cut 4 bases from V and 3 bases from J, with 12 bases between. The CDR3 consists of 14 residues. The CDR3, as DNA: TGTGCCAGCAGTTCGGTCACTAGAAAAGAGACCCAGTACTTC. Amino acid sequence: CASSSVTRKETQYF.

This clonotype was observed at least ten times. In nucleotides, the CDR3 is TGTGCCAGCAGCGCAGGGGACTACGGGGAGCTGTTTTTT. Amino acid sequence: CASSAGDYGELFF. This sequence joins TRBV9 and TRBJ2-2, with D perhaps TRBD2 (7 bases). Per germline, CDR1 SGDLS and CDR2 YYNGEE. V lost 3 bases and J lost 7, with 10 bases in between. This CDR3 region has 13 residues.

This clonotype showed up many times. The CDR3 here is CASSSPAGPDTDTQYF. CDR3 bases: TGTGCCAGCAGTTCCCCCGCCGGGCCAGACACAGATACGCAGTATTTT. V is TRBV6-5 and J is TRBJ2-3, with D unclear. Trimming stripped 4 bases from V and 2 bases from J, with 16 bases between. The germline V gene encodes CDR1 MNHEY and CDR2 SVGAGI. The CDR3 runs to 16 residues.

This clonotype occurred a few times. V usage is TRBV7-2 and J usage is TRBJ1-2; perhaps TRBD1 as D (6 bases). V was pared by 5 bases and J by 4 bases, with 14 bases between. Germline V lookup: CDR1 SGHTA, CDR2 FQGNSA. The CDR3 runs to 14 residues. The CDR3 region is CASSPDRGPYGYTF. CDR3 coding DNA: TGTGCCAGCAGCCCAGACCGGGGGCCCTATGGCTACACCTTC.

This clonotype was detected many times. CDR3 DNA sequence: TGTGCCAGCAGCGTGGGACCGAATAGCAATCAGCCCCAGCATTTT. Translation: CASSVGPNSNQPQHF. The chain combines TRBV5-4 with TRBJ1-5, with a tentative D call TRBD1 (5 bases). The V gene's germline CDR1 is SGHNT and CDR2 YYREEE (reference sequence). The CDR3 consists of 15 residues. V was pared by 4 bases and J by 0 bases, with 11 bases between.

The sample holds many counts of this clonotype. The rearrangement joins TRBV11-2 to TRBJ2-1; D may be TRBD2 (5 bases). With 1 base removed from V and 0 bases from J, the gap between germline ends came to 7 bases. The CDR3 runs to 15 residues. The germline CDR1 and CDR2 sequences are SGHAT and FQNNGV. DNA for the CDR3: TGTGCCAGCAGCTTAGGAGCGGCCTCCTACAATGAGCAGTTCTTC. Its translation: CASSLGAASYNEQFF. Together with reference TRBV11-2 and TRBJ2-1, the CDR3 gives the full variable domain: EAGVAQSPRYKIIEKRQSVAFWCNPISGHATLYWYQQILGQGPKLLIQFQNNGVVDDSQLPKDRFSAERLKGVDSTLKIQPAKLEDSAVYLCASSLGAASYNEQFFGPGTRLTVL.

This clonotype was picked up many times. The chain employs TRBV3-1 and TRBJ2-7; no reliable D call. Trimming took 1 base from V and 3 from J, leaving 4 bases between them. This CDR3 is 12 amino acids long. Germline values: CDR1 LGHDT, CDR2 YNNKEL (reference sequence). The CDR3 loop is CASSQVFYEQYF. In DNA form, the CDR3 reads TGTGCCAGCAGCCAAGTTTTCTACGAGCAGTACTTC.

Of note for this clonotype: A single base separates this from a much larger clone, so it may be a read error. The conserved phenylalanine or tryptophan normally closing the CDR3 is absent here, so this likely arose from a read error. V gene TRBV7-9 combines with J gene TRBJ1-6; D gene unclear. V was pared by 2 bases and J by 8 bases, with 4 bases between. This CDR3 contains 12 residues. CDR1 and CDR2 (germline): SEHNR, FQNEAQ (reference sequence). The CDR3 loop is CASSLQDSPLHS. CDR3 nucleotide sequence: TGTGCCAGCAGCTTACAGGATTCACCCCTCCACTCT.

The sample holds a few counts of this clonotype. The chain couples TRBV4-2 to TRBJ2-1; D perhaps matches TRBD2 (5 bases). Per germline, CDR1 LGHNA and CDR2 YNFKEQ. The CDR3 covers 14 residues. V was trimmed by 2 bases and J by 9 bases, leaving 14 bases between them. The chain's CDR3 is CASSQSHKGSEQFF. The CDR3 DNA reads as TGTGCCAGCAGCCAATCCCACAAAGGGAGTGAGCAGTTCTTC.

This clonotype was detected many times. The chain combines TRBV4-1 with TRBJ2-3; the match to TRBD2 covers 8 bases. This CDR3 contains 16 residues. Germline-derived CDR1 and CDR2 are MGHRA and YSYEKL. V lost 0 bases and J lost 6; bases outside the gene matches: 8. CDR3: CASSQEYREGRDTQYF. CDR3 DNA: TGCGCCAGCAGCCAAGAATACCGGGAGGGCCGGGATACGCAGTATTTT.

At least ten counts were recorded for this clonotype. V is TRBV7-9 and J is TRBJ2-4; 14 bases are a match to TRBD2. Unmatched junction bases numbered 12, after V lost 5 bases and J lost 3 bases. Germline CDR1 reads SEHNR; CDR2 reads FQNEAQ (reference sequence). This CDR3 contains 19 residues. The CDR3 bases are TGTGCCAGCAGCCCGGCCCCGGGACTAGCGGGAGAATACAAAAACATTCAGTACTTC. This translates into CASSPAPGLAGEYKNIQYF.

This clonotype was observed at least ten times. The rearrangement links TRBV5-1 to TRBJ2-3, with 8 bases lining up with TRBD2. Per germline, CDR1 SGHRS and CDR2 YFSETQ. The CDR3 has 16 residues. V gave up 0 bases and J gave up 0 bases; unmatched junction bases: 3. The CDR3 coding sequence is TGCGCCAGCAGCTTGGGGGCTAGCGGGAGCACAGATACGCAGTATTTT. This encodes CASSLGASGSTDTQYF.